The next 20 T cell receptor beta chains were all read from a single sample in a study of cytomegalovirus exposure and HLA in healthy donors. The table came from immunoSEQ multiplex PCR; TCRdb's copy has only in-frame clones and leaves some out. Altogether about 180,000 clones are present, 75% to 90% being singletons, with the ten largest covering roughly 15%. Sequenced sample: PBMCs. Receptor source: a man aged 18-30 years in good health and CMV-seropositive.

The chain carries TRBV7-9 and TRBJ2-7; perhaps TRBD1 as D (6 bases). The CDR3 totals 13 residues. The ends were cut back, 4 bases at V and 6 bases at J, with 13 bases in the middle. Germline V gene data show CDR1 as SEHNR and CDR2 as FQNEAQ (reference sequence). DNA of the CDR3: TGTGCCAGCAGCTCACAGGGAACCCCCGAGCAGTACTTC. Residues: CASSSQGTPEQYF.

The chain couples TRBV5-1 to TRBJ2-5; D gene ambiguous. From germline, CDR1 is SGHRS and CDR2 YFSETQ. The V end was cut by 0 bases, the J end by 5 bases, with 11 bases between. The CDR3 length is 14 residues. The CDR3 region is CASSLASGGETQYF. For the CDR3, the DNA is TGCGCCAGCAGCTTGGCCTCGGGTGGGGAGACCCAGTACTTC.

The chain joins TRBV19 to TRBJ2-1; 8 bases map to TRBD1. The CDR3 totals 13 residues. V lost 8 bases to trimming and J lost 7 bases; unmatched junction nucleotides: 7. Germline-derived CDR1 and CDR2 are LNHDA and SQIVND (reference sequence). CDR3 sequence reads: CASYRTGGNEQFF. The CDR3 DNA is TGTGCCAGTTACCGTACAGGGGGGAATGAGCAGTTCTTC.

The chain joins TRBV30 to TRBJ2-2; 8 nucleotides align to TRBD1. Germline V gene sequence: CDR1 GTSNPN, CDR2 SVGIG (reference sequence). The J segment lost 7 bases and the V segment lost 5 bases, leaving 12 bases of the junction unmatched. The CDR3 length is 15 residues. CDR3 residues: CAWSKGQGVSGELFF. The CDR3 DNA reads TGTGCCTGGTCTAAAGGACAGGGTGTAAGCGGGGAGCTGTTTTTT.

The chain couples TRBV29-1 to TRBJ2-1; 7 bases are shared with TRBD2. J lost 8 bases, V lost 5 bases, and 15 bases had no gene match. The CDR3 is 15 amino acids. CDR1 and CDR2 (germline): SQVTM, ANQGSEA. The CDR3 loop reads CSVLKAGNAMHEQFF. DNA of the CDR3: TGCAGCGTTCTAAAAGCGGGGAACGCCATGCATGAGCAGTTCTTC.

The chain joins TRBV29-1 to TRBJ1-1, with D possibly TRBD1 on 5 matching bases. Germline V lookup: CDR1 SQVTM, CDR2 ANQGSEA. Deletions cut 4 bases from V and 0 bases from J, with 12 bases between. This CDR3 is 14 amino acids long. The CDR3 loop reads CSVGTTVMNTEAFF. CDR3 nucleotides: TGCAGCGTTGGGACGACAGTCATGAACACTGAAGCTTTCTTT.

The chain couples TRBV19 to TRBJ1-1; D is undetermined. The germline V gene has CDR1 LNHDA and CDR2 SQIVND (reference sequence). The CDR3 spans 13 residues. The ends were cut back, 5 bases at V and 2 bases at J, with 9 bases in the middle. CDR3 nucleotides: TGTGCCAGTAGTTCGGTCCCTAACACTGAAGCTTTCTTT. Its protein product is CASSSVPNTEAFF.

The V and J genes are TRBV7-9 and TRBJ2-5, with a tentative D call TRBD2 (6 bases). This CDR3 has 16 amino acids. Looked up from germline, CDR1 is SEHNR and CDR2 is FQNEAQ (reference sequence). The ends were cut back, 1 base at V and 2 bases at J, with 14 bases in the middle. The CDR3 reads CASSLGASSGQETQYF. Here the CDR3 DNA reads TGTGCCAGCAGCTTAGGGGCTAGTAGCGGACAAGAGACCCAGTACTTC.

The V gene is TRBV7-9, the J gene TRBJ2-7; TRBD1 matches 12 bases. The V gene's germline CDR1 is SEHNR and CDR2 FQNEAQ (reference sequence). V lost 5 bases, J lost 2 bases, and 4 bases stayed unmatched. This CDR3 comprises 15 residues. The CDR3 protein is CASSQGQGATYEQYF. The CDR3 DNA reads as TGTGCCAGCAGCCAGGGACAGGGGGCCACCTACGAGCAGTACTTC. Combining the CDR3 with reference TRBV7-9 and TRBJ2-7 gives the whole variable domain DTGVSQNPRHKITKRGQNVTFRCDPISEHNRLYWYRQTLGQGPEFLTYFQNEAQLEKSRLLSDRFSAERPKGSFSTLEIQRTEQGDSAMYLCASSQGQGATYEQYFGPGTRLTVT.

This chain links TRBV5-6 with TRBJ2-7; no firm D call. The CDR3 loop spans 14 amino acids. Germline CDR1 is SGHDT and CDR2 is YYEEEE. V lost 4 bases and J lost 1, with 12 bases in between. The CDR3 is CASSPPTSSYEQYF. DNA for the CDR3: TGTGCCAGCAGCCCGCCAACTTCGTCCTACGAGCAGTACTTC.

The chain recombines TRBV4-2 with TRBJ2-3; no clear D. The CDR3 loop spans 12 amino acids. V was clipped by 5 bases and J by 14 bases, with 17 bases between them. Germline CDR1 reads LGHNA; CDR2 reads YNFKEQ. CDR3 protein: CASSNGFSLRYF. CDR3 in DNA: TGTGCCAGCAGCAATGGCTTCTCCCTTCGGTATTTT.

V usage is TRBV11-3 and J usage is TRBJ1-4, with TRBD1 matching 7 bases. The ends lost 1 base at V and 10 bases at J; junction bases unmatched: 15. In germline, CDR1 is SGHNT, CDR2 YENEEA. The CDR3 length is 17 residues. CDR3 sequence (DNA): TGTGCCAGCAGCTTAGCATTTAGTCACGGACAGGCCGGAAAACTGTTTTTT. Residues: CASSLAFSHGQAGKLFF.

The J gene is TRBJ1-2, the V gene TRBV6-5; unclear D gene. The germline V and J ends were trimmed by 2 bases and 6 bases, with 7 bases remaining between them. Germline loops: CDR1 MNHEY, CDR2 SVGAGI. The CDR3 runs to 12 residues. CDR3 bases: TGTGCCAGCAGTTACGGGAGTAATGGCTACACCTTC. It yields the protein CASSYGSNGYTF.

CDR3 coding DNA: TGCAGCGTTGAAGGCGCAGCGGGACCCTCCTACAATGAGCAGTTCTTC. It yields the protein CSVEGAAGPSYNEQFF. The chain uses TRBV29-1 and TRBJ2-1, with 7 positions matching TRBD2. V dropped 1 base and J dropped 0; count of bases not matched to a gene: 6. The CDR3 length is 16 residues. CDR1 is SQVTM, CDR2 ANQGSEA, per germline.

CDR3 sequence reads: CASSQHRTPDYEQYF. CDR3 nucleotide sequence: TGCGCCAGCAGCCAGCACAGGACCCCAGACTACGAGCAGTACTTC. The chain links TRBV4-1 to TRBJ2-7; weak D call: TRBD1 (5 bases). V lost 3 bases and J lost 3, with 15 bases in between. Germline V gives CDR1 MGHRA, CDR2 YSYEKL. The CDR3 runs 15 residues.

The J gene is TRBJ2-1, the V gene TRBV5-6; unclear D gene. V gave up 0 bases and J gave up 7 bases, with 5 bases separating them. The germline V gene encodes CDR1 SGHDT and CDR2 YYEEEE. The CDR3 is 12 amino acids. CDR3 nucleotide sequence: TGTGCCAGCAGCTTGGTATCGAATGAGCAGTTCTTC. Translated, it gives CASSLVSNEQFF.

This clone has just one count. This chain connects TRBV5-1 to TRBJ1-4; 9 nucleotides align to TRBD1. The CDR3 runs to 17 residues. The V gene's germline CDR1 is SGHRS and CDR2 YFSETQ. V lost 0 bases and J lost 1; bases outside the gene matches: 4. The CDR3 DNA sequence: TGCGCCAGCAGCTTGGCCCCGACAGGGGGAACTAATGAAAAACTGTTTTTT. Translated, it gives CASSLAPTGGTNEKLFF.

This clone has more than one count but fewer than ten. The chain is built from TRBV2 and TRBJ2-2, with 7 positions matching TRBD1. The CDR3 length is 14 residues. The junction had 0 bases not matched to a gene; V was cut back by 4 bases and J by 1 base. CDR1 and CDR2 from the germline V gene are SNHLY and FYNNEI. CDR3 sequence: CASSGTGNTGELFF. The CDR3 DNA reads as TGTGCCAGCAGTGGGACAGGGAACACCGGGGAGCTGTTTTTT.

The chain is built from TRBV18 and TRBJ1-1, with unresolved D. In germline, CDR1 is KGHSH, CDR2 LQKENI. V shed 6 bases and J shed 3 bases, with 8 bases lying between them. CDR3 size: 12 residues. CDR3 bases: TGTGCCAGCTCTCCCGGTTACACTGAAGCTTTCTTT. The encoded protein is CASSPGYTEAFF.

This sequence joins TRBV4-2 and TRBJ2-1, with D tentatively TRBD2 (6 bases). Trimming cost V 4 bases and J 7 bases, with 11 bases left between them. The CDR3 extends over 13 amino acids. Germline V lookup: CDR1 LGHNA, CDR2 YNFKEQ. The CDR3 sequence is CASSPGDGNEQFF. The CDR3 DNA reads as TGTGCCAGCAGCCCGGGGGACGGAAATGAGCAGTTCTTC.